What follows are 8 T cell receptor beta chains derived from one specimen sequenced in a study of identical twins. TCRdb called the 5' RACE reads again in MiXCR, with one record for every CDR3 protein. Among about 300,000 distinct CDR3 sequences listed, approximately 13% were seen once. The data were also submitted as part of a second study, on yellow fever vaccine responses in identical twins.

Source material: CD8+ T cells sorted from blood. These TCRs come from a woman aged 18-35 years in good health.

This clonotype appeared once. It may be a read error: a sequence one base away is much more abundant. Written as DNA, the CDR3 is TGTGCCAGCAGCCCCGACAGGAATACGCAGTATTTT. This gives the protein CASSPDRNTQYF. This chain uses TRBV12-3 or TRBV12-4 with TRBJ2-3; D might be TRBD1 (6 bases). V was clipped by 6 bases and J by 7 bases, with 11 bases between them. The CDR3 contains 12 residues.

The sample holds a few counts of this clonotype. CDR3 in DNA: TGTGCCAGCAGTTTGACAGGTCTTTACGATGAGCAGTTCTTC. Translation gives CASSLTGLYDEQFF. The V gene is TRBV28, the J gene TRBJ2-1; perhaps TRBD1 as D (6 bases). The germline V and J ends were trimmed by 3 bases and 8 bases, with 14 bases remaining between them. The CDR3 spans 14 residues. The germline CDR1 and CDR2 sequences are MDHEN and SYDVKM.

This clonotype was seen at least ten times. The chain couples TRBV29-1 to TRBJ2-7; D might be TRBD1 or TRBD2, each matching 5 bases. This CDR3 spans 16 amino acids. Trimming shortened V by 0 bases and J by 4 bases, and 19 bases separated the two germline ends. Germline V gives CDR1 SQVTM, CDR2 ANQGSEA. This chain's CDR3 is CSVEDGQGGLAYEQYF. In DNA, the CDR3 is TGCAGCGTTGAAGATGGTCAGGGCGGGTTGGCTTACGAGCAGTACTTC.

This clonotype showed up just a few times. The chain links TRBV5-5 to TRBJ2-2; TRBD1 agrees at 7 bases. J gave up 3 bases and V 3 bases, and 8 bases lay outside the gene matches. The CDR3 is made up of 16 amino acids. Looked up from germline, CDR1 is SGHKS and CDR2 is YYEKEE (reference sequence). For the CDR3, the DNA is TGTGCCAGCAGCTACTCCCGGGACAGATACACCGGGGAGCTGTTTTTT. This gives the protein CASSYSRDRYTGELFF.

This clonotype is labeled medium-sized. V usage is TRBV6-4 and J usage is TRBJ2-2; D gene uncertain. Germline values: CDR1 MRHNA, CDR2 SNTAGT. This CDR3 is built from 13 residues. V was pared by 3 bases and J by 5 bases, with 7 bases between. For the CDR3, the DNA is TGTGCCAGCAGTGAGGGTGGGACCGGGGAGCTGTTTTTT. Translating it yields CASSEGGTGELFF.

The table lists this clonotype with many counts. The chain links TRBV4-2 to TRBJ2-6; D remains unclear. V was cut by 0 bases and J by 0 bases, with 12 bases left in between. Per germline, CDR1 LGHNA and CDR2 YNFKEQ. CDR3 length: 18 residues. The CDR3, as DNA: TGTGCCAGCAGCCAAGAAACAGCATCGACCTCTGGGGCCAACGTCCTGACTTTC. It translates to CASSQETASTSGANVLTF.

The chain employs TRBV27 and TRBJ2-2; 9 positions match TRBD2. Per germline, CDR1 MNHEY and CDR2 SMNVEV (reference sequence). This CDR3 has 16 amino acids. V trimming: 2 bases; J trimming: 5 bases; junction bases outside the gene matches: 6. CDR3 loop: CASSLVGLAGTGELFF. CDR3 sequence (DNA): TGTGCCAGCAGTTTAGTCGGGCTAGCGGGAACCGGGGAGCTGTTTTTT.

On this clonotype: One end of the junction is discordant with germline, which a read error may explain. V gene TRBV16 combines with J gene TRBJ2-7; D gene unclear. This CDR3 is built from 13 residues. Germline values: CDR1 KGHSY, CDR2 FQNENV. The CDR3 sequence is CASSQMGLDELYF. The CDR3 DNA is TGTGCCAGCAGCCAAATGGGGTTAGACGAGCTGTACTTC.